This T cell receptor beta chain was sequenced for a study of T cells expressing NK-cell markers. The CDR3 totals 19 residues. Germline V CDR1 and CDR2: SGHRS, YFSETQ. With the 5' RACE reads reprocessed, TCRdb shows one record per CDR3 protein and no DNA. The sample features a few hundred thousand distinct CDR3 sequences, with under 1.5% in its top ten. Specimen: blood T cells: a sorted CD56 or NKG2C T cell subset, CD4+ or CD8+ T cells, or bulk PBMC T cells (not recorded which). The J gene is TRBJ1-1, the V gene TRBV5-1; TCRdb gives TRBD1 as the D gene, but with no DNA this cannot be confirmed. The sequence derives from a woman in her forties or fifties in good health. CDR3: CASSPSSAGGGFGNTEAFF.